The 26 T cell receptor beta chains below were found in one sample sequenced in a study of T-cell reconstitution after alpha-beta-depleted transplantation in children. Unique molecular identifiers tagged the TCRbeta library. One entry per CDR3 protein results from TCRdb running MiXCR on the PCR reads. The table records about 420,000 distinct CDR3 sequences, approximately 11% of them present only once. Here the sequenced sample was PBMCs from the stem cell graft donor, taken from the stem cell graft. These receptors were collected from a human donor who donated a stem cell graft to a child with acute myeloid leukemia.

This clonotype was counted at least ten times. The gene calls are TRBV12-3 or TRBV12-4 and TRBJ2-2, with 9 bases fitting TRBD1. V lost 4 bases and J lost 6; bases outside the gene matches: 6. The CDR3 length is 15 residues. DNA of the CDR3: TGTGCCAGCAGTTCCGGGACAGGGATGTCCGGGGAGCTGTTTTTT. The encoded protein is CASSSGTGMSGELFF.

This clonotype was observed many times. The chain joins TRBV5-1 to TRBJ1-4; D unclear. The V end was cut by 0 bases, the J end by 12 bases, with 12 bases between. The germline V gene has CDR1 SGHRS and CDR2 YFSETQ. The CDR3 has 13 residues. CDR3: CASSLDLSDELFF. Written as DNA, the CDR3 is TGCGCCAGCAGCTTGGACCTCTCAGACGAACTGTTTTTT.

This clonotype was counted ten times or more. The chain combines TRBV29-1 with TRBJ1-1; 7 nucleotides line up with TRBD1. The germline CDR1 and CDR2 sequences are SQVTM and ANQGSEA. V lost 3 bases, J lost 0 bases, and 1 base stayed unmatched. The CDR3 has 13 amino acids. CDR3 nucleotides: TGCAGCGTTGACCAGGGGGTGAACACTGAAGCTTTCTTT. Protein product: CSVDQGVNTEAFF.

This clonotype was counted a few times. The chain carries TRBV5-1 and TRBJ2-1; D is possibly TRBD2 (6 bases). The ends were cut back, 4 bases at V and 4 bases at J, with 12 bases in the middle. This CDR3 has 14 amino acids. Germline assignment: CDR1 SGHRS and CDR2 YFSETQ. The CDR3 spells CASSPQTRYNEQFF. CDR3 nucleotide sequence: TGCGCCAGCAGCCCCCAGACTAGATACAATGAGCAGTTCTTC.

The rearrangement uses TRBV7-2 and TRBJ1-2, with TRBD1 matching over 9 bases. From germline, CDR1 is SGHTA and CDR2 FQGNSA. V lost 5 bases to trimming and J lost 4 bases; unmatched junction nucleotides: 11. CDR3 length: 16 amino acids. The CDR3 nucleotides read TGTGCCAGCAGCCCAACTTCAGGGACAGGGCGCTATGGCTACACCTTC. It is translated as CASSPTSGTGRYGYTF.

V gene TRBV6-9 combines with J gene TRBJ2-7, with 12 positions matching TRBD2. The CDR3 is made up of 15 amino acids. V shed 5 bases, J shed 4 bases, and the junction held 6 bases outside the gene matches. In germline, CDR1 is MNHGY, CDR2 SVAAGI. The CDR3 reads CASSRTSGDGYEQYV. Written as DNA, the CDR3 is TGTGCCAGCAGTCGGACTAGCGGGGACGGTTACGAGCAGTACGTC.

This clonotype was found many times. The chain uses TRBV5-1 and TRBJ2-1; 7 bases fit TRBD1. The CDR3 loop spans 15 amino acids. Germline trimming cut 2 bases from V and 4 bases from J; bases unmatched to any gene: 6. Per germline, CDR1 SGHRS and CDR2 YFSETQ. CDR3 region: CASSFNTGAYNEQFF. CDR3 nucleotides: TGCGCCAGCAGCTTTAATACAGGGGCGTACAATGAGCAGTTCTTC.

This clonotype was recorded a few times. V gene TRBV20-1 combines with J gene TRBJ2-7, with D perhaps TRBD1 (6 bases). The CDR3 runs to 11 residues. Germline-derived CDR1 and CDR2 are DFQATT and SNEGSKA (reference sequence). The V and J ends lost 6 bases and 2 bases respectively, with 8 bases between them. This chain's CDR3 is CSATGTYEQYV. The CDR3 region has the DNA TGCAGTGCCACAGGGACCTACGAGCAGTACGTC.

A few counts support this clonotype. The chain is built from TRBV10-2 and TRBJ2-5; TRBD2 aligns across 8 bases. V gave up 4 bases and J gave up 8 bases; unmatched junction bases: 6. Germline CDR1 and CDR2: WSHSY and SAAADI. This CDR3 comprises 13 residues. CDR3 sequence (DNA): TGCGCCAGCAGTGGATCCGCGGGGGGAACCCAGTACTTC. Protein sequence: CASSGSAGGTQYF.

This clonotype was seen a few times. The chain combines TRBV5-1 with TRBJ2-4, with 11 bases identical to TRBD1. Trimming removed 4 bases from V and 8 bases from J; junction bases left unmatched: 2. The CDR3 length is 13 residues. Looked up from germline, CDR1 is SGHRS and CDR2 is YFSETQ. DNA for the CDR3: TGCGCCAGCAGCGGACAGGGGGCCGACATTCAGTACTTC. Protein: CASSGQGADIQYF.

The chain links TRBV29-1 to TRBJ2-1; 11 bases fit TRBD2. The CDR3 totals 15 residues. V shed 5 bases, J shed 7 bases, and the junction held 10 bases outside the gene matches. The V gene's germline CDR1 is SQVTM and CDR2 ANQGSEA. The CDR3 spells CSVLPTSGIRNEQFF. The CDR3, as DNA: TGCAGCGTTCTCCCGACTAGCGGGATCCGGAATGAGCAGTTCTTC.

The chain has TRBV20-1 and TRBJ2-1, with 10 bases that match TRBD2. The CDR3 extends over 15 amino acids. Trimming cost V 3 bases and J 3 bases; bases outside gene matches: 5. The germline V gene has CDR1 DFQATT and CDR2 SNEGSKA (reference sequence). The CDR3 nucleotides are TGCAGTGCTAGGGGTCGACTAGCGGGCTACAATGAGCAGTTCTTC. As protein: CSARGRLAGYNEQFF.

The chain carries TRBV9 and TRBJ2-1; TRBD2 matches at 8 bases. The V gene's germline CDR1 is SGDLS and CDR2 YYNGEE. V gave up 4 bases and J gave up 7 bases; unmatched junction bases: 10. The CDR3 sequence is 15 residues long. This chain's CDR3 is CASSSQREIWNEQFF. For the CDR3, the DNA is TGTGCCAGCAGCTCCCAGCGGGAGATATGGAATGAGCAGTTCTTC.

The J gene is TRBJ2-1, the V gene TRBV10-2; D unresolved. V shed 1 base and J shed 4 bases, with 11 bases lying between them. Germline V lookup: CDR1 WSHSY, CDR2 SAAADI. The CDR3 consists of 15 residues. Here the CDR3 DNA reads TGCGCCAGCAGTGAGTTCCGTCCGAGTTACAATGAGCAGTTCTTC. Protein product: CASSEFRPSYNEQFF.

This clonotype was detected only a few times. The rearrangement links TRBV5-6 to TRBJ2-7, with 11 positions matching TRBD2. The V gene's germline CDR1 is SGHDT and CDR2 YYEEEE. V was pared by 8 bases and J by 0 bases, with 19 bases of the junction left unmatched. This CDR3 contains 19 residues. DNA for the CDR3: TGTGCCAGTGCTCCAACTAGCGGGAGACACCTAACTCGCTCCTACGAGCAGTACTTC. Its protein product is CASAPTSGRHLTRSYEQYF.

This chain links TRBV20-1 with TRBJ2-7, with no clear D. Trimming took 6 bases from V and 0 from J, leaving 12 bases between them. The germline gives CDR1 DFQATT, CDR2 SNEGSKA (reference sequence). The CDR3 extends over 13 amino acids. The CDR3 nucleotides are TGCAGTGCCCTCGACCCTTACTCCTACGAGCAGTACTTC. This sequence encodes CSALDPYSYEQYF.

This chain connects TRBV7-3 to TRBJ2-7, with D possibly matching TRBD1 (5 bases). V dropped 2 bases and J dropped 5 bases, with 13 bases sitting between them. In germline, CDR1 is SGHTA, CDR2 FQGTGA. The CDR3 is 14 amino acids. The CDR3 here is CASSLQQGAHEQYF. The CDR3 coding sequence is TGTGCCAGCAGCTTACAGCAAGGGGCCCACGAGCAGTACTTC.

Regarding this clonotype: A much larger clone differs from this one at a single base, so this may be a read error. The J gene is TRBJ2-3, the V gene TRBV7-2; D is uncertain. Germline V lookup: CDR1 SGHTA, CDR2 FQGNSA. The V and J ends lost 2 bases and 0 bases respectively, with 9 bases between them. There are 15 residues in the CDR3. CDR3 in amino acids: CASSLISDSTDTQYF. For the CDR3, the DNA is TGTGCCAGCAGCTTAATAAGTGACAGCACAGATACGCAGTATTTT. Variable domain in full (rest from reference TRBV7-2 and TRBJ2-3): GAGVSQSPSNKVTEKGKDVELRCDPISGHTALYWYRQSLGQGLEFLIYFQGNSAPDKSGLPSDRFSAERTGGSVSTLTIQRTQQEDSAVYLCASSLISDSTDTQYFGPGTRLTVL.

The J gene is TRBJ1-1, the V gene TRBV11-1; maybe TRBD1 (5 bases). CDR1 SGHAT and CDR2 FQDESV come from the germline V gene (reference sequence). V shed 8 bases and J shed 1 base, with 11 bases lying between them. The length of the CDR3 is 13 residues. The CDR3 DNA is TGTGCCAGCGGCGTTAGGGGGAACACTGAAGCTTTCTTT. Translated: CASGVRGNTEAFF.

A few counts support this clonotype. The gene calls are TRBV20-1 and TRBJ2-5, with TRBD2 identical over 11 bases. This CDR3 has 15 residues. Trimming cost V 7 bases and J 5 bases; bases outside gene matches: 12. Germline lookup yields CDR1 DFQATT and CDR2 SNEGSKA (reference sequence). CDR3 region: CSVFLRLAGGETQYF. The CDR3 coding sequence is TGCAGTGTTTTCCTCCGCCTAGCGGGAGGTGAGACCCAGTACTTC.

This rearrangement joins TRBV5-1 to TRBJ2-3; possible D gene TRBD1, 5 bases. Germline CDR1 reads SGHRS; CDR2 reads YFSETQ. This CDR3 spans 13 amino acids. V dropped 6 bases and J dropped 5 bases, with 13 bases sitting between them. CDR3 protein: CASTLTGQDTQYF. The CDR3 coding sequence is TGCGCCAGCACCCTGACTGGACAAGATACGCAGTATTTT.

In this sample, this clonotype turned up a few times. The chain combines TRBV7-9 with TRBJ2-7; 9 positions match TRBD2. The trim removed 5 bases at V and 5 bases at J, leaving 10 bases unmatched. The CDR3 spans 15 residues. Per germline, CDR1 SEHNR and CDR2 FQNEAQ (reference sequence). CDR3 sequence: CASSPRGLATDEQYF. The CDR3 DNA reads TGTGCCAGCAGCCCGAGGGGACTAGCTACCGACGAGCAGTACTTC.

This chain joins TRBV12-3 or TRBV12-4 and TRBJ2-5; unclear D gene. The CDR3 runs 14 residues. Deletions cut 3 bases from V and 4 bases from J, with 12 bases between. CDR3 sequence: CASSLGLIGETQYF. The CDR3, as DNA: TGTGCCAGCAGTTTGGGGTTGATTGGAGAGACCCAGTACTTC.

This clonotype was picked up many times. The chain couples TRBV7-2 to TRBJ2-5, with a weak D call TRBD2 (5 bases). V lost 4 bases to trimming and J lost 0 bases, with 12 bases between them. CDR3 length: 15 residues. Germline CDR1 reads SGHTA; CDR2 reads FQGNSA. This chain's CDR3 is CASSYRSGYQETQYF. DNA of the CDR3: TGTGCCAGCAGCTACCGGTCGGGGTACCAAGAGACCCAGTACTTC.

In its sample, this clonotype was seen a few times. The chain recombines TRBV7-3 with TRBJ2-1; possible D gene TRBD1, 7 bases. Per germline, CDR1 SGHTA and CDR2 FQGTGA. CDR3 length equals 14 residues. The V gene lost 5 bases and the J gene lost 7 bases, with 15 bases spanning the gap. The CDR3 nucleotides are TGTGCCAGCAGCCCGTGGACAGGAGGGAATGAGCAGTTCTTC. The encoded protein is CASSPWTGGNEQFF.

The table lists this clonotype with many counts. The CDR3 DNA follows: TGTGCCAGCAGCTTGGGCCTATGGGGGGCCCAAGAGACCCAGTACTTC. This gives the protein CASSLGLWGAQETQYF. The V gene is TRBV7-2, the J gene TRBJ2-5, with D perhaps TRBD1 or TRBD2 (6 bases each). Trimming shortened V by 3 bases and J by 1 base, and 15 bases separated the two germline ends. Germline lookup yields CDR1 SGHTA and CDR2 FQGNSA. The CDR3 consists of 16 residues.